These 25 T cell receptor beta chains share one sample of origin, sequenced in a study of control samples from healthy donors and cancer patients. This table comes from immunoSEQ multiplex PCR, and its TCRdb copy is limited to in-frame clones, with some not included. The table has 150,000 to 180,000 clones, about 94% seen once. Sequencing was carried out using blood. The source of these receptors is a man aged 40-49 years in good health.

The chain couples TRBV6-5 to TRBJ1-1, with D uncertain. The CDR3 is 13 amino acids. V gave up 7 bases and J gave up 5 bases, with 14 bases separating them. In germline, CDR1 is MNHEY, CDR2 SVGAGI. This CDR3 reads CASTLGFSTEAFF. For the CDR3, the DNA is TGTGCCAGCACTTTGGGATTTAGTACTGAAGCTTTCTTT.

The genes are TRBV6-6 and TRBJ2-2, with TRBD1 matching 8 bases. Germline CDR1 is MNHNY and CDR2 is SVGAGI (reference sequence). This CDR3 spans 15 amino acids. The junction had 8 bases not matched to a gene; V was cut back by 6 bases and J by 5 bases. CDR3 amino acids: CASSDRGLRTGELFF. The CDR3 bases are TGTGCCAGCAGCGACAGGGGCCTCAGGACCGGGGAGCTGTTTTTT.

This clone came up once. The chain couples TRBV9 to TRBJ1-2; D gene ambiguous. Germline V gene lookup returns CDR1 SGDLS and CDR2 YYNGEE. This CDR3 region has 16 residues. V gave up 3 bases and J gave up 4 bases, with 19 bases separating them. CDR3 loop: CASSDRIGGTFYGYTF. The CDR3 DNA follows: TGTGCCAGCAGCGACCGGATAGGCGGTACTTTCTATGGCTACACCTTC. The variable domain in full, with the rest retrieved from reference TRBV9 and TRBJ1-2, is DSGVTQTPKHLITATGQRVTLRCSPRSGDLSVYWYQQSLDQGLQFLIQYYNGEERAKGNILERFSAQQFPDLHSELNLSSLELGDSALYFCASSDRIGGTFYGYTFGSGTRLTVV.

This chain connects TRBV10-3 to TRBJ1-2; unclear D gene. Trimming removed 7 bases from V and 4 bases from J, with 10 bases in between. The CDR3 sequence is 12 residues long. Germline CDR1 is ENHRY and CDR2 is SYGVKD. CDR3 sequence reads: CAIKAEGYGYTF. In DNA, the CDR3 is TGTGCCATCAAGGCGGAAGGCTATGGCTACACCTTC.

V gene TRBV28 combines with J gene TRBJ2-7; D might be TRBD1 or TRBD2, each matching 5 bases. V lost 6 bases and J 5 bases, leaving 14 bases between the germline ends. Germline assignment: CDR1 MDHEN and CDR2 SYDVKM. This CDR3 contains 13 residues. The CDR3 loop is CASSAMWGNEQYF. CDR3 bases: TGTGCCAGCAGCGCAATGTGGGGGAACGAGCAGTACTTC.

The chain joins TRBV19 to TRBJ1-5; no definite D call. Trimming took 5 bases from V and 3 from J, leaving 17 bases between them. Germline V gives CDR1 LNHDA, CDR2 SQIVND (reference sequence). The CDR3 runs 16 residues. CDR3 DNA: TGTGCCAGTAGTCCCGGTGGAGGGAGGTTCAATCAGCCCCAGCATTTT. Protein sequence: CASSPGGGRFNQPQHF. Drawing the rest from reference TRBV19 and TRBJ1-5, the complete variable domain is DGGITQSPKYLFRKEGQNVTLSCEQNLNHDAMYWYRQDPGQGLRLIYYSQIVNDFQKGDIAEGYSVSREKKESFPLTVTSAQKNPTAFYLCASSPGGGRFNQPQHFGDGTRLSIL.

This clone was observed a single time. The V gene is TRBV27, the J gene TRBJ1-2; 8 bases line up with TRBD1. From germline, CDR1 is MNHEY and CDR2 SMNVEV (reference sequence). This CDR3 region has 15 residues. With V trimmed by 6 bases and J by 0 bases, 6 bases remained unmatched. CDR3 residues: CASSLTGDANYGYTF. CDR3 nucleotide sequence: TGTGCCAGCAGCCTGACAGGGGACGCTAACTATGGCTACACCTTC.

The CDR3 sequence is CASSMGGLYSNQPQHF. In DNA, the CDR3 is TGTGCCAGTAGTATGGGGGGACTCTATAGCAATCAGCCCCAGCATTTT. The gene calls are TRBV19 and TRBJ1-5; D is perhaps TRBD1 (5 bases). V was cut by 3 bases and J by 0 bases, with 12 bases left in between. This CDR3 has 16 amino acids. Looked up from germline, CDR1 is LNHDA and CDR2 is SQIVND (reference sequence).

The rearrangement uses TRBV5-4 and TRBJ2-4, with 13 bases fitting TRBD2. CDR3 length: 17 residues. CDR1 and CDR2 from the germline V gene are SGHNT and YYREEE (reference sequence). V shed 4 bases and J 7 bases; nucleotides not matched to a gene: 11. The CDR3 here is CASSRGTSGGAPNIQYF. Written as DNA, the CDR3 is TGTGCCAGCAGCCGGGGAACTAGCGGGGGGGCCCCCAACATTCAGTACTTC. The complete variable domain, with remaining parts taken from reference TRBV5-4 and TRBJ2-4, reads ETGVTQSPTHLIKTRGQQVTLRCSSQSGHNTVSWYQQALGQGPQFIFQYYREEENGRGNFPPRFSGLQFPNYSSELNVNALELDDSALYLCASSRGTSGGAPNIQYFGAGTRLSVL.

This chain uses TRBV5-8 with TRBJ2-7; no clear D gene. Germline lookup yields CDR1 SGHTS and CDR2 YDEGEE. The CDR3 covers 13 residues. Trimming left V 1 base short and J 2 bases short, with 7 bases between. The CDR3 DNA reads as TGTGCCAGCAGCTTGAGACGGACCTACGAGCAGTACTTC. It yields the protein CASSLRRTYEQYF. Looking up the rest from reference TRBV5-8 and TRBJ2-7 gives the full variable domain: EAGVTQSPTHLIKTRGQQATLRCSPISGHTSVYWYQQALGLGLQFLLWYDEGEERNRGNFPPRFSGRQFPNYSSELNVNALELEDSALYLCASSLRRTYEQYFGPGTRLTVT.

This chain joins TRBV4-2 and TRBJ2-2; TRBD2 agrees at 10 bases. CDR3 length: 17 residues. The V gene's germline CDR1 is LGHNA and CDR2 YNFKEQ. After removal of 4 bases from V and 1 base from J, the junction contained 6 bases not matched to a gene. CDR3 nucleotide sequence: TGTGCCAGCAGCCCTCTGCTAGCGGGGGTGAACACCGGGGAGCTGTTTTTT. Residues: CASSPLLAGVNTGELFF.

V and J are TRBV5-1 and TRBJ1-4; 7 bases align to TRBD1. The CDR3 is 14 amino acids. V gave up 3 bases and J gave up 5 bases; unmatched junction bases: 4. Germline V gene lookup returns CDR1 SGHRS and CDR2 YFSETQ. Here the CDR3 reads CASSWTGKNEKLFF. DNA of the CDR3: TGCGCCAGCAGCTGGACAGGAAAGAATGAAAAACTGTTTTTT.

The chain uses TRBV25-1 and TRBJ2-7; TRBD1 matches at 9 bases. Germline trimming cut 6 bases from V and 6 bases from J; bases unmatched to any gene: 9. This CDR3 has 14 amino acids. Per germline, CDR1 MGHDK and CDR2 SYGVNS. Written as DNA, the CDR3 is TGTGCCAGCAGGCCCATGGGACAGGGATTCGAGCAGTACTTC. Its protein product is CASRPMGQGFEQYF.

V is TRBV5-6 and J is TRBJ2-5; the D is unclear. CDR3 size: 14 residues. In germline, CDR1 is SGHDT, CDR2 YYEEEE. Trimming pared 0 bases from V and 0 bases from J, leaving 6 bases between. CDR3 sequence (DNA): TGTGCCAGCAGCTTGGTCAGTTACCAAGAGACCCAGTACTTC. Translation gives CASSLVSYQETQYF.

CDR3 in DNA: TGTGCCAGCAGCCCCGGCCGGACTAGCGGGTTCCGCACAGATACGCAGTATTTT. This codes for CASSPGRTSGFRTDTQYF. This rearrangement joins TRBV7-2 to TRBJ2-3, with TRBD2 identical over 11 bases. With V trimmed by 5 bases and J by 1 base, 11 bases remained unmatched. Germline CDR1 SGHTA, CDR2 FQGNSA. The CDR3 totals 18 residues.

The chain combines TRBV4-3 with TRBJ1-2; D gene ambiguous. The CDR3 runs to 15 residues. Trimming took 0 bases from V and 2 from J, leaving 10 bases between them. CDR1 is LGHNA and CDR2 is YSLEER in the germline V gene. As DNA, the CDR3 is TGCGCCAGCAGCCAAGATCGCGGCGCCAACTATGGCTACACCTTC. Its protein product is CASSQDRGANYGYTF.

V and J are TRBV6-5 and TRBJ2-7; perhaps TRBD2 as D (7 bases). V was shortened by 6 bases and J by 0 bases, with 15 bases between the two germline ends. The CDR3 is 15 residues long. The germline V gene encodes CDR1 MNHEY and CDR2 SVGAGI. The CDR3 nucleotides read TGTGCCAGCAGAGGGGGGGGCGATTACTCCTACGAGCAGTACTTC. It translates to CASRGGGDYSYEQYF.

V gene TRBV27 combines with J gene TRBJ1-2; D might be TRBD1 (6 bases). Germline CDR1 MNHEY, CDR2 SMNVEV (reference sequence). The CDR3 is 14 amino acids. Between the trimmed V and J ends, which lost 6 bases and 3 bases, there was a span of 14 bases. The CDR3 sequence: CASRAGALYYGYTF. The CDR3 coding sequence is TGTGCCAGCAGGGCGGGGGCGTTGTACTATGGCTACACCTTC.

V gene TRBV19 combines with J gene TRBJ1-5, with TRBD1 identical over 8 bases. Germline trimming cut 10 bases from V and 1 base from J; bases unmatched to any gene: 3. The germline V gene has CDR1 LNHDA and CDR2 SQIVND (reference sequence). The CDR3 consists of 13 residues. The DNA for the CDR3 is TGTGCCACAGGACAGGGAAGCAATCAGCCCCAGCATTTT. Protein sequence: CATGQGSNQPQHF.

V gene TRBV19 combines with J gene TRBJ1-4, with a tentative D call TRBD1 (5 bases). V shed 5 bases and J shed 8 bases, with 15 bases lying between them. The CDR3 length is 14 residues. Germline V gene data show CDR1 as LNHDA and CDR2 as SQIVND (reference sequence). The chain's CDR3 is CASSWGSTAEKLFF. The CDR3 DNA follows: TGTGCCAGTAGTTGGGGCAGCACGGCCGAAAAACTGTTTTTT.

The rearrangement links TRBV28 to TRBJ2-5, with 13 bases lining up with TRBD2. V dropped 2 bases and J dropped 4; count of bases not matched to a gene: 10. The CDR3 has 18 amino acids. In germline, CDR1 is MDHEN, CDR2 SYDVKM. CDR3: CASSLGAALAGGRETQYF. Here the CDR3 DNA reads TGTGCCAGCAGTTTAGGGGCAGCACTAGCGGGGGGGCGAGAGACCCAGTACTTC.

The chain uses TRBV6-6 and TRBJ2-7, with unresolved D. CDR3 length: 12 residues. Germline V gene sequence: CDR1 MNHNY, CDR2 SVGAGI (reference sequence). Trimming pared 4 bases from V and 5 bases from J, leaving 9 bases between. The CDR3 nucleotides are TGTGCCAGCAGTTTCGCCAACAACGAGCAGTACTTC. This encodes CASSFANNEQYF.

The rearrangement uses TRBV5-1 and TRBJ2-3; D uncertain. Looked up from germline, CDR1 is SGHRS and CDR2 is YFSETQ. Trimming stripped 0 bases from V and 5 bases from J, with 10 bases between. This CDR3 comprises 14 residues. CDR3 region: CASSLDSRRDTQYF. The CDR3 DNA follows: TGCGCCAGCAGCTTGGACAGCAGAAGAGATACGCAGTATTTT.

The V call is TRBV5-1, the J call TRBJ1-5; unclear D gene. CDR3 length: 14 residues. V was cut by 4 bases and J by 2 bases, with 10 bases left in between. Per the germline V gene, CDR1 is SGHRS and CDR2 is YFSETQ. The chain's CDR3 is CASSPDGGNQPQHF. For the CDR3, the DNA is TGCGCCAGCAGCCCCGATGGGGGCAATCAGCCCCAGCATTTT.

The chain links TRBV6-5 to TRBJ1-4; D gene uncertain. With 6 bases removed from V and 0 bases from J, the gap between germline ends came to 11 bases. Germline CDR1 reads MNHEY; CDR2 reads SVGAGI. CDR3 length: 15 amino acids. The CDR3 protein is CASSRDTATNEKLFF. The CDR3 DNA reads as TGTGCCAGCAGCAGAGACACCGCAACTAATGAAAAACTGTTTTTT.